This T cell receptor (beta chain) was profiled in a study of PD-1 blockade in classical Hodgkin lymphoma. Method: immunoSEQ multiplex PCR; TCRdb's copy keeps in-frame clones and lacks some. The sample holds around 16,000 clones, 86% seen once. Study observations and caveats: Relapsed/refractory patients reportedly had the lowest baseline TCR diversity, below newly diagnosed patients, who were below healthy donors. Repertoire difference causes, possibly disease activity or prior therapy, remain undefined.

This sample's time point: newly diagnosed, previously untreated cHL patient sample. Investigators isolated CD4+ T cells from thawed PBMCs through magnetic negative selection. Newly diagnosed, untreated classical Hodgkin lymphoma PBMCs served as comparison. To note about this clone: Its target is not known.

The CDR3 extends over 16 amino acids. The junction had 1 base not matched to a gene; V was cut back by 3 bases and J by 0 bases. Germline V CDR1 and CDR2: LGHNA, YSLEER. The receptor was isolated from a human donor with classical Hodgkin lymphoma. This chain uses TRBV4-3 with TRBJ1-5; 11 nucleotides match TRBD1. Sequencing was performed on CD4+ T cells from blood. The CDR3 DNA follows: TGCGCCAGCAGCCAGGACAGGGGGCATAGCAATCAGCCCCAGCATTTT. Protein: CASSQDRGHSNQPQHF.